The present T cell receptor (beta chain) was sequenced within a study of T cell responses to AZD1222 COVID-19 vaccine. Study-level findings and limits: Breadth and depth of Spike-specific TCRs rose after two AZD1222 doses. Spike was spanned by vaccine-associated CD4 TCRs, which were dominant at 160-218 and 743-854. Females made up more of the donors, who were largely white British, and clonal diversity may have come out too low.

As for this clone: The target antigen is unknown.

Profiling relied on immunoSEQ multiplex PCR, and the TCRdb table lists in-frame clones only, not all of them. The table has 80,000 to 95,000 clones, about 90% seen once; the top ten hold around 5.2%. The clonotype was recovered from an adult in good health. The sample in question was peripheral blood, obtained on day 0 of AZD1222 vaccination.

DNA for the CDR3: TGTGCCAGCTCACCTAGAGGTCTTGAAGCTTTCTTT. This sequence encodes CASSPRGLEAFF. The chain combines TRBV18 with TRBJ1-1; D ambiguous. Per germline, CDR1 KGHSH and CDR2 LQKENI. The CDR3 totals 12 residues. Deletions cut 3 bases from V and 7 bases from J, with 9 bases between.